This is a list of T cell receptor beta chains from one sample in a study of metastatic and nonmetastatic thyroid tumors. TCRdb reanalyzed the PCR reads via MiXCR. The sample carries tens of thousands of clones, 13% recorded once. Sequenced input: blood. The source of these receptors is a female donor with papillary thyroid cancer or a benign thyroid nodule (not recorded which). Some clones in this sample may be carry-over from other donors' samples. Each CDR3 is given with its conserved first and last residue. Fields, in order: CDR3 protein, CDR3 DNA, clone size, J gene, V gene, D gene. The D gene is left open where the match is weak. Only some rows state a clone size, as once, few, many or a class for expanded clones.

cdr3_aa: CASSPGGGSRDTQYF
cdr3_nt: TGCGCCAGCAGCCCCGGGGGTGGGAGCCGAGATACGCAGTATTTT
clone_size: many
j_call: TRBJ2-3
v_call: TRBV5-1
d_call: NA

cdr3_aa: CASAGSSEQFF
cdr3_nt: TGTGCTAGTGCGGGGTCTAGCGAGCAGTTCTTC
clone_size: NA
j_call: TRBJ2-1
v_call: TRBV12-5
d_call: NA

cdr3_aa: CATTRDSSQADTQYF
cdr3_nt: TGTGCCACCACCCGGGACTCAAGTCAGGCAGATACGCAGTATTTT
clone_size: many
j_call: TRBJ2-3
v_call: TRBV10-3
d_call: NA

cdr3_aa: CSARALTKNIQYF
cdr3_nt: TGCAGTGCACGGGCCCTTACCAAAAACATTCAGTACTTC
clone_size: many
j_call: TRBJ2-4
v_call: TRBV20-1
d_call: NA

cdr3_aa: CASSYSGGPGYEQYF
cdr3_nt: TGTGCCAGCAGTTACTCGGGAGGGCCTGGGTACGAGCAGTACTTC
clone_size: medium-sized
j_call: TRBJ2-7
v_call: TRBV6-5
d_call: TRBD2

cdr3_aa: CASSLKGGREWGQAKNIQYF
cdr3_nt: TGTGCCAGCAGCTTGAAAGGGGGGAGGGAGTGGGGCCAGGCCAAAAACATTCAGTACTTC
clone_size: many
j_call: TRBJ2-4
v_call: TRBV7-9
d_call: NA

cdr3_aa: CASSLGESGGIQYF
cdr3_nt: TGTGCCAGCAGCTTGGGAGAGTCCGGCGGCATTCAGTACTTC
clone_size: many
j_call: TRBJ2-4
v_call: TRBV5-6
d_call: NA

cdr3_aa: CASSDRTRSGYTF
cdr3_nt: TGTGCCAGCAGTGACCGGACAAGGTCGGGGTACACCTTC
clone_size: many
j_call: TRBJ1-2
v_call: TRBV2
d_call: NA

cdr3_aa: CAWSADTGYEQYF
cdr3_nt: TGTGCCTGGAGTGCGGACACAGGGTACGAGCAGTACTTC
clone_size: NA
j_call: TRBJ2-7
v_call: TRBV30
d_call: NA

cdr3_aa: CASSQELVLGGNEQFF
cdr3_nt: TGCGCCAGCAGCCAAGAGCTAGTATTGGGTGGGAATGAGCAGTTCTTC
clone_size: many
j_call: TRBJ2-1
v_call: TRBV4-1
d_call: NA

cdr3_aa: CSASPTSGSPYEQYF
cdr3_nt: TGCAGTGCTAGCCCCACTAGCGGGAGTCCTTACGAGCAGTACTTC
clone_size: many
j_call: TRBJ2-7
v_call: TRBV20-1
d_call: TRBD2

cdr3_aa: CASSPPSLYEQFF
cdr3_nt: TGTGCCAGCAGTCCCCCTAGCCTCTATGAGCAGTTCTTC
clone_size: many
j_call: TRBJ2-1
v_call: TRBV28
d_call: NA

cdr3_aa: CASSEPSSSGRRTGELFF
cdr3_nt: TGTGCCAGCAGTGAACCCTCCTCTAGCGGGAGGAGAACCGGGGAGCTGTTTTTT
clone_size: many
j_call: TRBJ2-2
v_call: TRBV2
d_call: TRBD2

cdr3_aa: CASSFLQGEGNTEAFF
cdr3_nt: TGTGCCAGCAGCTTCCTCCAGGGCGAGGGGAACACTGAAGCTTTCTTT
clone_size: many
j_call: TRBJ1-1
v_call: TRBV5-5
d_call: NA

cdr3_aa: CASSQGWGEKLFF
cdr3_nt: TGTGCCAGCAGTCAGGGTTGGGGAGAAAAACTGTTTTTT
clone_size: many
j_call: TRBJ1-4
v_call: TRBV6-1
d_call: NA

cdr3_aa: CASSLAPSSELYF
cdr3_nt: TGTGCCAGCAGTTTAGCGCCCAGTTCAGAACTATACTTC
clone_size: many
j_call: TRBJ2-4
v_call: TRBV12-3/TRBV12-4
d_call: NA

cdr3_aa: CASRRGYMGSSYNEQFF
cdr3_nt: TGTGCCAGCAGACGGGGGTACATGGGGAGCTCCTACAATGAGCAGTTCTTC
clone_size: many
j_call: TRBJ2-1
v_call: TRBV12-3/TRBV12-4
d_call: NA

cdr3_aa: CASTPRATTYEQYF
cdr3_nt: TGTGCCAGCACCCCACGGGCGACAACCTACGAGCAGTACTTC
clone_size: many
j_call: TRBJ2-7
v_call: TRBV6-1
d_call: NA

cdr3_aa: CASSVGWSYEQYF
cdr3_nt: TGTGCCAGCAGCGTAGGGTGGAGCTACGAGCAGTACTTC
clone_size: NA
j_call: TRBJ2-7
v_call: TRBV9
d_call: NA

cdr3_aa: CASSPAVGQPQHF
cdr3_nt: TGTGCCAGCAGTCCAGCGGTCGGCCAGCCCCAGCATTTT
clone_size: NA
j_call: TRBJ1-5
v_call: TRBV28
d_call: NA

cdr3_aa: CASSSLRGQGERNIQYF
cdr3_nt: TGTGCCAGCAGCTCACTCCGGGGACAGGGGGAAAGAAACATTCAGTACTTC
clone_size: NA
j_call: TRBJ2-4
v_call: TRBV11-2
d_call: TRBD1

cdr3_aa: CSARDLRLAVLNEQFF
cdr3_nt: TGCAGTGCTAGAGATCTCCGACTAGCGGTCCTCAATGAGCAGTTCTTC
clone_size: many
j_call: TRBJ2-1
v_call: TRBV20-1
d_call: TRBD2

cdr3_aa: CSAKLSSGKETQYF
cdr3_nt: TGCAGTGCTAAGTTATCTAGCGGGAAAGAGACCCAGTACTTC
clone_size: many
j_call: TRBJ2-5
v_call: TRBV20-1
d_call: TRBD2

cdr3_aa: CASSLEAAISYEQYF
cdr3_nt: TGCGCCAGCAGCTTGGAAGCGGCTATCTCCTACGAGCAGTACTTC
clone_size: NA
j_call: TRBJ2-7
v_call: TRBV5-1
d_call: NA

cdr3_aa: CASSLSGISNQPQHF
cdr3_nt: TGTGCCAGCAGTTTATCGGGGATTAGCAATCAGCCCCAGCATTTT
clone_size: few
j_call: TRBJ1-5
v_call: TRBV12-3/TRBV12-4
d_call: NA

cdr3_aa: CASSLGGTVRHQPQHF
cdr3_nt: TGTGCCAGCAGCCTAGGGGGGACAGTCAGGCATCAGCCCCAGCATTTT
clone_size: many
j_call: TRBJ1-5
v_call: TRBV7-8
d_call: TRBD1

cdr3_aa: CASSLSLGGNQPQHF
cdr3_nt: TGTGCCAGCAGCTTGAGCCTCGGGGGCAATCAGCCCCAGCATTTT
clone_size: many
j_call: TRBJ1-5
v_call: TRBV7-3
d_call: NA

cdr3_aa: CASSGMAAHTGELFF
cdr3_nt: TGTGCCAGCAGTGGGATGGCAGCGCACACCGGGGAGCTGTTTTTT
clone_size: medium-sized
j_call: TRBJ2-2
v_call: TRBV6-1
d_call: NA

cdr3_aa: CASGQYYEQYF
cdr3_nt: TGTGCCAGCGGACAGTACTACGAGCAGTACTTC
clone_size: few
j_call: TRBJ2-7
v_call: TRBV6-2/TRBV6-3
d_call: NA

cdr3_aa: CASSRGYQPQHF
cdr3_nt: TGTGCCAGCTCCCGGGGCTATCAGCCCCAGCATTTT
clone_size: NA
j_call: TRBJ1-5
v_call: TRBV12-3/TRBV12-4
d_call: NA

cdr3_aa: CSAPPGLEGYNEQFF
cdr3_nt: TGCAGTGCGCCGCCGGGACTAGAAGGTTACAATGAGCAGTTCTTC
clone_size: many
j_call: TRBJ2-1
v_call: TRBV20-1
d_call: TRBD2

cdr3_aa: CASSQRTSGTGELFF
cdr3_nt: TGTGCCAGCAGCCAACGGACTAGCGGGACCGGGGAGCTGTTTTTT
clone_size: medium-sized
j_call: TRBJ2-2
v_call: TRBV6-1
d_call: TRBD2

cdr3_aa: CASSFMTVAYQETQYF
cdr3_nt: TGTGCCAGCAGCTTTATGACAGTGGCGTACCAAGAGACCCAGTACTTC
clone_size: many
j_call: TRBJ2-5
v_call: TRBV7-9
d_call: NA

cdr3_aa: CASSQGGNTEAFF
cdr3_nt: TGTGCCAGCAGCCAGGGGGGGAACACTGAAGCTTTCTTT
clone_size: medium-sized
j_call: TRBJ1-1
v_call: TRBV3-1
d_call: NA

cdr3_aa: CASSFSLRDSSYEQYF
cdr3_nt: TGCGCCAGCAGCTTTTCCCTCCGGGACAGCTCCTACGAGCAGTACTTC
clone_size: many
j_call: TRBJ2-7
v_call: TRBV5-1
d_call: TRBD1

cdr3_aa: CASSAWGAEYNEQFF
cdr3_nt: TGTGCCAGCAGCGCCTGGGGCGCAGAGTACAATGAGCAGTTCTTC
clone_size: NA
j_call: TRBJ2-1
v_call: TRBV11-1
d_call: NA

cdr3_aa: CASSLDRGRYEQYF
cdr3_nt: TGCGCCAGCAGCTTGGACAGGGGGCGGTACGAGCAGTACTTC
clone_size: many
j_call: TRBJ2-7
v_call: TRBV5-1
d_call: TRBD1

cdr3_aa: CSARAPPGGGLGTDTQYF
cdr3_nt: TGCAGTGCTAGAGCCCCCCCCGGCGGCGGTCTAGGAACAGATACGCAGTATTTT
clone_size: many
j_call: TRBJ2-3
v_call: TRBV20-1
d_call: NA

cdr3_aa: CAWSVLLGGGELFF
cdr3_nt: TGTGCCTGGAGTGTACTGTTGGGGGGCGGGGAGCTGTTTTTT
clone_size: NA
j_call: TRBJ2-2
v_call: TRBV30
d_call: NA

cdr3_aa: CASSRRADWENIQYF
cdr3_nt: TGTGCCAGCAGCCGCAGGGCAGACTGGGAAAACATTCAGTACTTC
clone_size: many
j_call: TRBJ2-4
v_call: TRBV4-2
d_call: NA

cdr3_aa: CASSPSGGQETQYF
cdr3_nt: TGTGCCAGCTCACCTTCCGGGGGCCAAGAGACCCAGTACTTC
clone_size: many
j_call: TRBJ2-5
v_call: TRBV18
d_call: NA

cdr3_aa: CASSKNRAQYF
cdr3_nt: TGTGCCAGCAGTAAGAACAGGGCGCAGTACTTC
clone_size: medium-sized
j_call: TRBJ2-7
v_call: TRBV12-3/TRBV12-4
d_call: NA

cdr3_aa: CASRWGQTNTEAFF
cdr3_nt: TGTGCCAGCAGATGGGGACAGACGAACACTGAAGCTTTCTTT
clone_size: many
j_call: TRBJ1-1
v_call: TRBV12-3/TRBV12-4
d_call: TRBD1

cdr3_aa: CSVSVQGEKLFF
cdr3_nt: TGCAGCGTTTCTGTCCAGGGGGAAAAACTGTTTTTT
clone_size: many
j_call: TRBJ1-4
v_call: TRBV29-1
d_call: NA

cdr3_aa: CASSLMRNNEQFF
cdr3_nt: TGTGCCAGTAGTCTCATGCGGAACAATGAGCAGTTCTTC
clone_size: many
j_call: TRBJ2-1
v_call: TRBV19
d_call: NA